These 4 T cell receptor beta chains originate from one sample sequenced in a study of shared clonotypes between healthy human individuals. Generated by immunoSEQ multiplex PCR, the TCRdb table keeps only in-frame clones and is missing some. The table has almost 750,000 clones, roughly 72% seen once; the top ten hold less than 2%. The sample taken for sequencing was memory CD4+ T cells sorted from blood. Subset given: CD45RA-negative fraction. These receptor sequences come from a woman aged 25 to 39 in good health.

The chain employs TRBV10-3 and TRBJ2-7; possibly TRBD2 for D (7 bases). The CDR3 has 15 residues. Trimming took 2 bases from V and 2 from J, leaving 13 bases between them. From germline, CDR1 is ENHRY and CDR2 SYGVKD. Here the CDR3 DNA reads TGTGCCATCAGTGAGGAGGGGGGGACCACCTACGAGCAGTACTTC. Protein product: CAISEEGGTTYEQYF.

CDR3 amino acids: CASSMSGTNIQYF. CDR3 bases: TGTGCCAGTAGTATGTCCGGGACGAACATTCAGTACTTC. This chain joins TRBV19 and TRBJ2-4; D may match TRBD1 or TRBD2 (5 bases each). V lost 3 bases and J lost 7, with 10 bases in between. This CDR3 has 13 residues. The germline V gene has CDR1 LNHDA and CDR2 SQIVND (reference sequence).

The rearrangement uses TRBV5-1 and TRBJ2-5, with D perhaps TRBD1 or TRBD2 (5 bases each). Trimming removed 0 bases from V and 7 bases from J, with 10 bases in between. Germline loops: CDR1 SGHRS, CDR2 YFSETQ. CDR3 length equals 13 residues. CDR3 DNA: TGCGCCAGCAGCTTGGGGTTTGGGGGGACCCAGTACTTC. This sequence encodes CASSLGFGGTQYF. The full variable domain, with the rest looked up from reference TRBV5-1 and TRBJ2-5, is KAGVTQTPRYLIKTRGQQVTLSCSPISGHRSVSWYQQTPGQGLQFLFEYFSETQRNKGNFPGRFSGRQFSNSRSEMNVSTLELGDSALYLCASSLGFGGTQYFGPGTRLLVL.

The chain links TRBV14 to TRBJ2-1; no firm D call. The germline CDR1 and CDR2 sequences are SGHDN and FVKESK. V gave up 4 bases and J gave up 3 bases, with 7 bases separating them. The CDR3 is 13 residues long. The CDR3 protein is CASSPNLYNEQFF. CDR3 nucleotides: TGTGCCAGCAGCCCTAACCTCTACAATGAGCAGTTCTTC.